Shown below are 10 T cell receptor beta chains from a single sample sequenced in a study of CD8 T cells in Susac syndrome. With random hexamers, reverse transcription was performed on about 0.45 to 1 ug of RNA. TCRdb reprocessed the immunoSEQ multiplex PCR reads with MiXCR, giving one entry per CDR3 protein. Among about 200,000 distinct CDR3 sequences listed, around 95% were seen once. Sequenced material: CD4+ T cells from PBMCs. Receptors originate from a human donor with multiple sclerosis.

The chain has TRBV9 and TRBJ1-4; no clear D gene. Germline-derived CDR1 and CDR2 are SGDLS and YYNGEE. Trimming cost V 0 bases and J 7 bases, with 16 bases left between them. The CDR3 consists of 16 residues. The CDR3 reads CASSVEGSGRGEKLFF. The CDR3, as DNA: TGTGCCAGCAGCGTAGAAGGAAGCGGGCGGGGTGAAAAACTGTTTTTT. Combining the CDR3 with reference TRBV9 and TRBJ1-4 gives the whole variable domain DSGVTQTPKHLITATGQRVTLRCSPRSGDLSVYWYQQSLDQGLQFLIQYYNGEERAKGNILERFSAQQFPDLHSELNLSSLELGDSALYFCASSVEGSGRGEKLFFGSGTQLSVL.

The rearrangement links TRBV9 to TRBJ2-5, with no clear D. CDR1 is SGDLS, CDR2 YYNGEE, per germline. Trimming took off 1 base at V and 5 bases at J, with 9 bases between the two ends. This CDR3 spans 13 amino acids. CDR3 region: CASSVPRRETQYF. As DNA, the CDR3 is TGTGCCAGCAGCGTACCGCGACGGGAGACCCAGTACTTC.

This rearrangement joins TRBV20-1 to TRBJ2-3; possible D gene TRBD1, 5 bases. This CDR3 has 14 amino acids. Germline assignment: CDR1 DFQATT and CDR2 SNEGSKA (reference sequence). Trimming removed 4 bases from V and 0 bases from J, with 11 bases in between. The CDR3 nucleotides read TGCAGTGCTATGAAACAGGCTAGCACAGATACGCAGTATTTT. This translates into CSAMKQASTDTQYF.

The CDR3 region has the DNA TGCAGTGCTAGAGATACTAGAGCAGGAAACACTGAAGCTTTCTTT. Translated: CSARDTRAGNTEAFF. This rearrangement joins TRBV20-1 to TRBJ1-1, with unresolved D. The germline gives CDR1 DFQATT, CDR2 SNEGSKA (reference sequence). V was cut by 0 bases and J by 2 bases, with 13 bases left in between. The CDR3 is 15 residues long.

This rearrangement joins TRBV7-9 to TRBJ1-4; weak D call: TRBD1 (5 bases). The CDR3 consists of 16 residues. Germline CDR1 and CDR2: SEHNR and FQNEAQ (reference sequence). Trimming pared 3 bases from V and 0 bases from J, leaving 11 bases between. The CDR3 nucleotides read TGTGCCAGCAGCTTTGGGACTGTAGCAACTAATGAAAAACTGTTTTTT. Residues: CASSFGTVATNEKLFF.

The chain recombines TRBV30 with TRBJ2-7, with 7 positions matching TRBD2. The V and J ends lost 1 base and 6 bases, in that order; junction bases with no gene match: 9. The CDR3 runs 14 residues. CDR1 is GTSNPN, CDR2 SVGIG, per germline (reference sequence). The CDR3 DNA sequence: TGTGCCTGGAGTGGAGGCGGGGAGGGTCGCGAGCAGTACTTC. Translation: CAWSGGGEGREQYF.

The chain recombines TRBV3-1 with TRBJ2-5; tentatively, D is TRBD1 (5 bases). Germline V lookup: CDR1 LGHDT, CDR2 YNNKEL (reference sequence). The CDR3 runs to 13 residues. Trimming removed 3 bases at V and 5 bases at J, with 10 bases between. In nucleotides, the CDR3 is TGTGCCAGCAGCCAGCAGGGTGTGGAGACCCAGTACTTC. Encoded protein: CASSQQGVETQYF.

This clonotype appeared a single time. The J gene is TRBJ2-3, the V gene TRBV5-1; 8 positions agree with TRBD2. The CDR3 runs to 15 residues. With 5 bases clipped from V and 2 bases from J, the junction kept 7 bases outside the gene matches. Looked up from germline, CDR1 is SGHRS and CDR2 is YFSETQ. The CDR3 DNA reads TGCGCCAGCAGTGGGCGGGGGGCCAACACAGATACGCAGTATTTT. It specifies CASSGRGANTDTQYF.

In its sample, this clonotype was seen once. The CDR3 loop is CASSLNGGGASPLHF. The CDR3 bases are TGTGCCAGCAGCTTAAATGGTGGAGGGGCCTCACCCCTCCACTTT. The chain employs TRBV13 and TRBJ1-6; tentative D call: TRBD1 (5 bases). Germline CDR1 and CDR2: PRHDT and FYEKMQ (reference sequence). Trimming took off 2 bases at V and 10 bases at J, with 15 bases between the two ends. The CDR3 is 15 amino acids. Combining the CDR3 with reference TRBV13 and TRBJ1-6 gives the whole variable domain AAGVIQSPRHLIKEKRETATLKCYPIPRHDTVYWYQQGPGQDPQFLISFYEKMQSDKGSIPDRFSAQQFSDYHSELNMSSLELGDSALYFCASSLNGGGASPLHFGNGTRLTVT.

The V and J genes are TRBV6-2 or TRBV6-3 and TRBJ2-6; D remains ambiguous. Trimming removed 5 bases at V and 1 base at J, with 3 bases between. CDR1 is MNHEY, CDR2 SVGEGT, per germline. CDR3 length: 13 residues. CDR3 in amino acids: CASSKSGANVLTF. The CDR3 DNA reads as TGTGCCAGCAGTAAATCTGGGGCCAACGTCCTGACTTTC.